Below, one T cell receptor (beta chain) is given with its context. As for treatment: randomized to nivolumab then ipilimumab (arm A) or the reverse (arm B). Sequencing was performed with immunoSEQ multiplex PCR; in TCRdb, only in-frame clones are kept and a portion is missing. The sample records around 34,000 clones, roughly 84% being singletons. This sample stems from a study of sequential checkpoint blockade in melanoma. Whole-study context: Patients were randomized 1:1 to nivolumab-then-ipilimumab or ipilimumab-then-nivolumab first-line.

The V gene lost 0 bases and the J gene lost 0 bases, with 6 bases spanning the gap. CDR1 and CDR2 (germline): KGHSY, FQNENV. The CDR3 is 14 residues long. Sequences were derived from CD8+ T cells sorted from blood (inferred from file names), sampled from a patient given nivolumab and ipilimumab in sequence. V and J are TRBV16 and TRBJ2-7; a weak D match, TRBD2 (6 bases). The clonotype was recovered from a human donor with melanoma. CDR3 residues: CASSQSEGSYEQYF. CDR3 DNA sequence: TGTGCCAGCAGCCAATCGGAGGGCTCCTACGAGCAGTACTTC.